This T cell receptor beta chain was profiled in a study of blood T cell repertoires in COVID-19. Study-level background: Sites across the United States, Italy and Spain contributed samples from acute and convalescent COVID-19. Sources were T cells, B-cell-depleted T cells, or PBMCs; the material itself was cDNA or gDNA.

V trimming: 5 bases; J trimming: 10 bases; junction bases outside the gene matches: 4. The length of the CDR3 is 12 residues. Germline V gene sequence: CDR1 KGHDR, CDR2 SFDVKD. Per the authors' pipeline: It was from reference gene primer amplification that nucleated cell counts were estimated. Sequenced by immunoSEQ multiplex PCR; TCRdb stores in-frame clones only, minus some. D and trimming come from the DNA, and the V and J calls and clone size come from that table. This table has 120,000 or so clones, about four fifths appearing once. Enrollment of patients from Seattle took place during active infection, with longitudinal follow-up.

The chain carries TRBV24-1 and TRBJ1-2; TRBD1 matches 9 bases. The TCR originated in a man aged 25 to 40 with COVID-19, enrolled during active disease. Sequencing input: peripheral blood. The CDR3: CATSARTGDYTF. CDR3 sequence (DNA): TGTGCCACCAGTGCCAGGACAGGGGACTACACCTTC.